One TCR beta chain is described in this entry. Recruited during active infection, patients (from Seattle) were subsequently followed longitudinally. Germline lookup yields CDR1 SGHAT and CDR2 FQDESV (reference sequence). CDR3 length: 13 amino acids. Unmatched junction bases numbered 2, after V lost 5 bases and J lost 1 base. This sample is part of a study of blood T cell repertoires in COVID-19. In the authors' workflow: Estimates of nucleated cell counts were drawn from the amplification of reference gene primers. Assay: immunoSEQ multiplex PCR; the TCRdb copy retains only in-frame clones and omits some. D and trimming were read from the DNA, whereas the V and J calls and clone size are those reported in that table. Of under 70,000 clones in the sample, 88% are singletons; the top ten hold approximately 45%.

The sequence derives from a woman aged 60-70 years with COVID-19, enrolled during active disease. The sample comprised peripheral blood. The chain uses TRBV11-1 and TRBJ2-7; 7 bases agree with TRBD1. CDR3 amino acids: CASSRDRSYEQYF. CDR3 DNA: TGTGCCAGCAGCCGGGACAGATCCTACGAGCAGTACTTC.